These T cell receptor beta chains were read from a single sample in a study of cytomegalovirus exposure and HLA in healthy donors. Repertoires were generated with immunoSEQ multiplex PCR, while TCRdb's copy carries only in-frame clones and drops some. The table has 160,000 or so clones, more than 75% seen once. Sequencing used PBMCs. The source of these receptors is a man younger than 35 in good health and CMV-seropositive. Both conserved end residues are part of each CDR3. D genes are given only for firm matches. Clone size is stated in some rows and not others, as once, few, many or a class when expanded.

>NA|TRBV2|NA
CASSEAEYGYTF
>few|TRBV9|NA
CASSVYGSSYEQYF
>NA|TRBV5-1|TRBD1
CASSLDGTGLEEQYF
>NA|TRBV7-3|NA
CASSLMPPSGSLNEQFF
>NA|TRBV4-3|NA
CASSQGFKGTGSNEQFF
>NA|TRBV6-1|TRBD1
CASSEGGQGSDGYTF
>NA|TRBV7-9|NA
CASSYTGWGYTF
>NA|TRBV7-6|TRBD2
CASSPREGVGWEQYF
>NA|TRBV6-5|NA
CASSSLGSVNEQFF
>NA|TRBV4-1|TRBD1
CASSPGTDSYSGNTIYF
>NA|TRBV11-3|TRBD2
CASSLGLAAYNEQFF
>NA|TRBV10-3|TRBD1
CAISEDRGPEKLFF
>NA|TRBV27|NA
CASSRYNEQFF
>NA|TRBV5-1|TRBD1
CASSVDRGRGIQYF
>few|TRBV7-2|NA
CASSGGRGYGYTF
>NA|TRBV7-2|NA
CASSFRALSTDTQYF
>once|TRBV9|NA
CASSAQGSGANVLTF
>NA|TRBV19|TRBD1
CASSAGGLGNTIYF
>NA|TRBV27|NA
CASSLSATYEQYF
>few|TRBV16|NA
CASSQAGYGYTF
>NA|TRBV7-2|TRBD2
CASSPTSGPYNEQFF
>NA|TRBV6-6|TRBD2
CASSYGLAGAETQYF
>NA|TRBV5-1|NA
CATRAGSTDTQYF
>NA|TRBV19|NA
CASTPGQKNYGYTF
>once|TRBV19|TRBD1
CASSIGQGISYEQYF
>NA|TRBV27|NA
CASKTSLSNYGYTF
>NA|TRBV7-9|NA
CASSLHTDQPQHF
>NA|TRBV4-3|NA
CASSQEGGQNYEQYF
>NA|TRBV29-1|NA
CSVEDTGQTYEQYF
>NA|TRBV27|NA
CASSKGDSLFF
>NA|TRBV5-1|TRBD2
CASSTGRAGGPETQYF